This is a list of T cell receptor beta chains from one sample in a study of T-cell reconstitution after alpha-beta-depleted transplantation in children. Via MiXCR, TCRdb re-called the PCR reads, giving one row per CDR3 protein. The sample carries 600,000 to 700,000 distinct CDR3 sequences, about an eighth recorded once. This material consisted of PBMCs, taken before TCRalphabeta/CD19-depleted stem cell transplant. The receptors come from a girl aged 2 to 10 with congenital amegakaryocytic thrombocytopenia, due to receive a stem cell transplant. Both conserved end residues are part of each CDR3. D genes are given only for firm matches. Clone size, where shown, is once, few, many, or a class for clones that have expanded.

DNA: TGCAGTGCTAGGGACGGTGGAACCGGGGAGCTGTTTTTT
CDR3: CSARDGGTGELFF
D: -
size: many
V: TRBV20-1
J: TRBJ2-2

DNA: TGCGCCAGCAGTGAGTCCGCACTAGCGGGAGAAAATGAGCAGTTCTTC
CDR3: CASSESALAGENEQFF
D: TRBD2
size: many
V: TRBV10-2
J: TRBJ2-1

DNA: TGTGCCAGCAGTTTAGGTCCTAGCGGGGGGATTCCACAAGAGACCCAGTACTTC
CDR3: CASSLGPSGGIPQETQYF
D: TRBD2
size: many
V: TRBV12-3/TRBV12-4
J: TRBJ2-5

DNA: TGTGCCAGCAGCCCCTCGGCGCGGCTAGCGGGACCCTACAATGAGCAGTTCTTC
CDR3: CASSPSARLAGPYNEQFF
D: TRBD2
size: -
V: TRBV11-1
J: TRBJ2-1

DNA: TGTGCCAGCCCAGGGTGGAGGCAGTTGACAGATACGCAGTATTTT
CDR3: CASPGWRQLTDTQYF
D: -
size: many
V: TRBV27
J: TRBJ2-3

DNA: TGTGCCAGCAGTGTCGGTCCTAAAGAGACCCAGTACTTC
CDR3: CASSVGPKETQYF
D: -
size: many
V: TRBV2
J: TRBJ2-5

DNA: TGCAGTGCTAGGACCTCCCCCGGAGGTATGGGAGATACGCAGTATTTT
CDR3: CSARTSPGGMGDTQYF
D: -
size: -
V: TRBV20-1
J: TRBJ2-3

DNA: TGCGCCAGCAGCCAGAACCGGGAAGGCTACACCTTC
CDR3: CASSQNREGYTF
D: -
size: few
V: TRBV4-1
J: TRBJ1-2

DNA: TGTGCCAGCAGTTTAGGGCAAAAATGGAATTCACCCCTCCACTTT
CDR3: CASSLGQKWNSPLHF
D: -
size: many
V: TRBV12-3/TRBV12-4
J: TRBJ1-6

DNA: TGTGCCAGCAGTGGCAGTGGGCGACTAGCGGTCAATGAGCAGTTCTTC
CDR3: CASSGSGRLAVNEQFF
D: TRBD2
size: -
V: TRBV5-5
J: TRBJ2-1

DNA: TGCAGCACCTACAGGGGCCCCTCGGCAGATACGCAGTATTTT
CDR3: CSTYRGPSADTQYF
D: TRBD1
size: few
V: TRBV29-1
J: TRBJ2-3

DNA: TGTGCCAGCAGGACTAGCGGGTATAGCTCCTACAATGAGCAGTTCTTC
CDR3: CASRTSGYSSYNEQFF
D: TRBD2
size: few
V: TRBV28
J: TRBJ2-1

DNA: TGCAGTGCCGGAGGCCCCCCAACTAATGAAAAACTGTTTTTT
CDR3: CSAGGPPTNEKLFF
D: -
size: -
V: TRBV20-1
J: TRBJ1-4

DNA: TGCAGTGCAGGTACGGGATCTCGATACGAGCAGTACTTC
CDR3: CSAGTGSRYEQYF
D: -
size: few
V: TRBV20-1
J: TRBJ2-7

DNA: TGCAGCGCTATAAGGGGGGATACGCAGTATTTT
CDR3: CSAIRGDTQYF
D: -
size: many
V: TRBV29-1
J: TRBJ2-3

DNA: TGTGCCAGCAGTCACGACCGAGGGGTATACAATGAGCAGTTCTTC
CDR3: CASSHDRGVYNEQFF
D: -
size: -
V: TRBV6-2/TRBV6-3
J: TRBJ2-1

DNA: TGTGCCACCAGCAGAGCTACCAGCAATGAGCAGTTCTTC
CDR3: CATSRATSNEQFF
D: -
size: -
V: TRBV15
J: TRBJ2-1

DNA: TGCGCCAGCAGCTCCGGAATGCTAGCGGCCCCGGATACGCAGTATTTT
CDR3: CASSSGMLAAPDTQYF
D: TRBD2
size: -
V: TRBV5-1
J: TRBJ2-3

DNA: TGTGCCAGCACGTCGGGACTAGCTATTCACGAGCAGTACTTC
CDR3: CASTSGLAIHEQYF
D: TRBD2
size: many
V: TRBV12-3/TRBV12-4
J: TRBJ2-7

DNA: TGTGCCAGCAGTGAATTAGCGGGGAGGGCAGATACGCAGTATTTT
CDR3: CASSELAGRADTQYF
D: TRBD2
size: -
V: TRBV25-1
J: TRBJ2-3